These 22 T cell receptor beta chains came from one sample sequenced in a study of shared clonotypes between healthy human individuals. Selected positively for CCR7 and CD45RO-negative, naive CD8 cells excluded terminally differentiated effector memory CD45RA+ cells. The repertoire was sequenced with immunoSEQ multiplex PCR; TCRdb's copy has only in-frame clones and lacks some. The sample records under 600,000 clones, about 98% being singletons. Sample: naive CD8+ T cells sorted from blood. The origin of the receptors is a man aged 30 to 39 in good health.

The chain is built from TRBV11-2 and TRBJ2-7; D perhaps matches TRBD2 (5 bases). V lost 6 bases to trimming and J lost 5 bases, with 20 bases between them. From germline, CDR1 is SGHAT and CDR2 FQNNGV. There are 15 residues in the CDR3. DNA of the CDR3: TGTGCCAGCAGTCAAACACTAGGGCCTAAGCACGAGCAGTACTTC. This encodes CASSQTLGPKHEQYF.

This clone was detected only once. The CDR3 loop is CASSPHRGPGETQYF. The DNA of the CDR3 is TGTGCCAGCAGCCCACACCGGGGCCCCGGAGAGACCCAGTACTTC. The J gene is TRBJ2-5, the V gene TRBV7-6; D may be TRBD1 or TRBD2 (5 bases each). This CDR3 region has 15 residues. CDR1 is SGHVS and CDR2 is FNYEAQ in the germline V gene. Deletions cut 5 bases from V and 4 bases from J, with 17 bases between.

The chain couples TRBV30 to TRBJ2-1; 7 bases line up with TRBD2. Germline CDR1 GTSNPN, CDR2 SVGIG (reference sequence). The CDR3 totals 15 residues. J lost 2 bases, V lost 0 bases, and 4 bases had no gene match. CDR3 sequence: CAWSVNLAAYNEQFF. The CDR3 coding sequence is TGTGCCTGGAGTGTAAATCTAGCGGCCTACAATGAGCAGTTCTTC.

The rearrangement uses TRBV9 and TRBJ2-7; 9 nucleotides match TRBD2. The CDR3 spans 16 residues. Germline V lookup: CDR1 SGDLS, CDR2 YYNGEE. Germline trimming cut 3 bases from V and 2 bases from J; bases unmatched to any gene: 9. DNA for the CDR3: TGTGCCAGCAGCGCCATGGGACTAGCCGAAACCTACGAGCAGTACTTC. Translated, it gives CASSAMGLAETYEQYF.

The CDR3 DNA sequence: TGCAGCGTTGAAGAGCGGGGGGGAAGGCAAGAGACCCAGTACTTC. It codes for CSVEERGGRQETQYF. The rearrangement uses TRBV29-1 and TRBJ2-5; 9 bases are a match to TRBD2. The CDR3 totals 15 residues. The junction had 4 bases not matched to a gene; V was cut back by 0 bases and J by 2 bases. Per the germline V gene, CDR1 is SQVTM and CDR2 is ANQGSEA.

CDR3 amino acids: CASSLEVGYEQYF. The CDR3 nucleotides are TGTGCCAGCAGCTTAGAAGTTGGCTACGAGCAGTACTTC. This rearrangement joins TRBV7-7 to TRBJ2-7; no firm D call. V shed 1 base and J shed 3 bases, with 7 bases lying between them. The germline gives CDR1 SSHAT, CDR2 FNYEAQ (reference sequence). The CDR3 totals 13 residues.

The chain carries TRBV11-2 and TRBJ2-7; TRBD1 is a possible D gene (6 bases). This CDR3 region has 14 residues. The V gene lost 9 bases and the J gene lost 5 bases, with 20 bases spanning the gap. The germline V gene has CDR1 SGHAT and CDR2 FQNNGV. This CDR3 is CASTLQGNMDEQYF. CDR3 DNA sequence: TGTGCCAGTACCTTACAGGGCAATATGGACGAGCAGTACTTC. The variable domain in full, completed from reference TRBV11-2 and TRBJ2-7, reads EAGVAQSPRYKIIEKRQSVAFWCNPISGHATLYWYQQILGQGPKLLIQFQNNGVVDDSQLPKDRFSAERLKGVDSTLKIQPAKLEDSAVYLCASTLQGNMDEQYFGPGTRLTVT.

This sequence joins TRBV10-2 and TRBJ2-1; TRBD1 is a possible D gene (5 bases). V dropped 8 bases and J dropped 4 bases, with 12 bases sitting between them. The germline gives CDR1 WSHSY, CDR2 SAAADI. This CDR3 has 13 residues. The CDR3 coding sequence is TGCGCCAGCTTTGGCGCAGGGTACAATGAGCAGTTCTTC. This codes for CASFGAGYNEQFF.

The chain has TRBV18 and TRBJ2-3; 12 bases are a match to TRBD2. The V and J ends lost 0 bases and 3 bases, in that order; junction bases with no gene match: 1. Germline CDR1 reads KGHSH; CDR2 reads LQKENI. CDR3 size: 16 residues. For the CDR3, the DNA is TGTGCCAGCTCACCACCGACTAGCGGGAGTACAGATACGCAGTATTTT. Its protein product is CASSPPTSGSTDTQYF.

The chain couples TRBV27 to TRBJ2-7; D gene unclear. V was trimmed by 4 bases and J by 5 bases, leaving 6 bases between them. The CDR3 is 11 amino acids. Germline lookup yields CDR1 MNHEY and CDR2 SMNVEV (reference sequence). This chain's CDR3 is CASSSSHEQYF. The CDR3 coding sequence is TGTGCCAGCAGTTCGTCCCACGAGCAGTACTTC.

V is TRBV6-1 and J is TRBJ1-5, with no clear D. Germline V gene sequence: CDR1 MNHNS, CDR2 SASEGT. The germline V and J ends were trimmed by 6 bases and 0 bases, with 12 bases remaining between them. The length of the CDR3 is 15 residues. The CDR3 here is CASSPSAGSNQPQHF. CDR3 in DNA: TGTGCCAGCAGCCCATCGGCAGGTAGCAATCAGCCCCAGCATTTT.

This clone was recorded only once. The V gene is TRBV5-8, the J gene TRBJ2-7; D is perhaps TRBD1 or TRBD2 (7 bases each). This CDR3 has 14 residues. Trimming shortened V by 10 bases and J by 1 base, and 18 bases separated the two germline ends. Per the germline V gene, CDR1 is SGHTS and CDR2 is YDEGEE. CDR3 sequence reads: CAGGVTGKSYEQYF. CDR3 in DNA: TGTGCCGGGGGGGTGACAGGGAAATCCTACGAGCAGTACTTC. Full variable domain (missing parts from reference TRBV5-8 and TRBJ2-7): EAGVTQSPTHLIKTRGQQATLRCSPISGHTSVYWYQQALGLGLQFLLWYDEGEERNRGNFPPRFSGRQFPNYSSELNVNALELEDSALYLCAGGVTGKSYEQYFGPGTRLTVT.

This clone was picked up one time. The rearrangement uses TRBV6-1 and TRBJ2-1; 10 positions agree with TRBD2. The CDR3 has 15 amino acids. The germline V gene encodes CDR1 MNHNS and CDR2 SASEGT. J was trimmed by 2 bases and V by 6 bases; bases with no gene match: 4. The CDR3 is CASRKREGAYNEQFF. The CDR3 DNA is TGTGCCAGCAGAAAGCGGGAGGGAGCCTACAATGAGCAGTTCTTC.

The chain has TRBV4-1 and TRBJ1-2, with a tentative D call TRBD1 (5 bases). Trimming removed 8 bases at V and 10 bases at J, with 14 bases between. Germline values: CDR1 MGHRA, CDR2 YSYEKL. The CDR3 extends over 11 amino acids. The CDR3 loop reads CASSRGSSYTF. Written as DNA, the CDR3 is TGCGCCAGCTCTAGGGGAAGTTCCTACACCTTC.

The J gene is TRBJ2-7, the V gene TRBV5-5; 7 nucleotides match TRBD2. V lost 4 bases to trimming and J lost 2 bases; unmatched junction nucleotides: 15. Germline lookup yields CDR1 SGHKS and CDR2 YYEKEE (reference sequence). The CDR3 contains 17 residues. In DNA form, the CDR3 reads TGTGCCAGCAGCCCCTGGGGTGGCGGGAGTAATACCTACGAGCAGTACTTC. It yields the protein CASSPWGGGSNTYEQYF.

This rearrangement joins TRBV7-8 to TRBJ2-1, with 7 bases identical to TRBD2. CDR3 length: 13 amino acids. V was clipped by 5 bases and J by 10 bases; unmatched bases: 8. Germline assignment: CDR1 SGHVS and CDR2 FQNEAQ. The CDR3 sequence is CASSPGTSDEQFF. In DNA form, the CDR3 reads TGTGCCAGCAGCCCCGGTACTAGCGACGAGCAGTTCTTC.

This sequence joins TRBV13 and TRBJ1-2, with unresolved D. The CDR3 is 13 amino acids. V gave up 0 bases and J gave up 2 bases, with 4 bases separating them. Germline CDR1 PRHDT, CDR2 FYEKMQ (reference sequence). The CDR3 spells CASSLGPNYGYTF. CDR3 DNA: TGTGCCAGCAGCTTAGGGCCGAACTATGGCTACACCTTC.

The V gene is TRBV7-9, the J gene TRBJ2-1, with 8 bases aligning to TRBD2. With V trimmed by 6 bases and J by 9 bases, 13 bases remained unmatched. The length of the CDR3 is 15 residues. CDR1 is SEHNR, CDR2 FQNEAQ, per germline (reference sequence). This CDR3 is CASRPPGLDTLEQFF. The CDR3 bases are TGTGCCAGCAGGCCACCGGGACTAGATACTCTTGAGCAGTTCTTC.

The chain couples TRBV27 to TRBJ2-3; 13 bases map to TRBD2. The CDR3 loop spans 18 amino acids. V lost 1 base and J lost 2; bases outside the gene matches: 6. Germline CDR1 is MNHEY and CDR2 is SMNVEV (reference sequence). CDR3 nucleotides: TGTGCCAGCAGTTTATTCTGGACTAGCGGGGGTATCACAGATACGCAGTATTTT. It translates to CASSLFWTSGGITDTQYF.

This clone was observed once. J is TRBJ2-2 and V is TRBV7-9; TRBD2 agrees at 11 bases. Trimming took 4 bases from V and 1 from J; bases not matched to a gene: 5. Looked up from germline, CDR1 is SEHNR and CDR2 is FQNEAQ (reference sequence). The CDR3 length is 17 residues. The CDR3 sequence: CASSSFLAGGNTGELFF. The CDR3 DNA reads TGTGCCAGCAGCTCGTTCCTAGCGGGAGGGAACACCGGGGAGCTGTTTTTT.

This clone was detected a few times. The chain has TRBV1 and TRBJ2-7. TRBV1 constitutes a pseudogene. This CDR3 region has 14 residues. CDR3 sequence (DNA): TGCACCAGCAGCCTCCGGCCTTATCGATACGAGCAGTACTTC. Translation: CTSSLRPYRYEQYF.

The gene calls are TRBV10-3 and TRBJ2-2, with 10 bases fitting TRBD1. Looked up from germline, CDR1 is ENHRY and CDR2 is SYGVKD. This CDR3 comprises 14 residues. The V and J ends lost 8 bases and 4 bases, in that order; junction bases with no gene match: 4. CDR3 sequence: CAIGDRGPTGELFF. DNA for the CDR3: TGTGCCATCGGGGACAGGGGCCCCACCGGGGAGCTGTTTTTT.